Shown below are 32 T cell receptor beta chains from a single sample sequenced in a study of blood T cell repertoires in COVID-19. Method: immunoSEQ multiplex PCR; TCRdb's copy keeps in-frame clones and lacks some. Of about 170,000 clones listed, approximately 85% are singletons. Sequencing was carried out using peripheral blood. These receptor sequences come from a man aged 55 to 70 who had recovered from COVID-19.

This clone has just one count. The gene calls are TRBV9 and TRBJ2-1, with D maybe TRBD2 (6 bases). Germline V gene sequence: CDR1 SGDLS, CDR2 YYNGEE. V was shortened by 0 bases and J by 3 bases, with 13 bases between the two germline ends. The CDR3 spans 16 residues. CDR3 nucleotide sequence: TGTGCCAGCAGCGTAGAGCCAGCGGGCTACTACAATGAGCAGTTCTTC. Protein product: CASSVEPAGYYNEQFF.

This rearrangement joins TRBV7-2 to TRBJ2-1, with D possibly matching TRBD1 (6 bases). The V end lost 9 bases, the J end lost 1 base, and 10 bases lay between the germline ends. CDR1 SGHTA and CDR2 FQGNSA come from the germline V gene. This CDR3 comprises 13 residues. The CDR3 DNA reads TGTGCCAGTCAAGGGGGTTCCTACAATGAGCAGTTCTTC. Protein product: CASQGGSYNEQFF.

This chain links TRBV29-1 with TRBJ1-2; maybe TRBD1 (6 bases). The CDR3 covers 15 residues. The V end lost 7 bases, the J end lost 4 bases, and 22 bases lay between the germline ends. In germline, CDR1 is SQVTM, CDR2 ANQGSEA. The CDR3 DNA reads TGCAGCGCTTCAAGGCGGGGGGCGGACGTCTATGGCTACACCTTC. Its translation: CSASRRGADVYGYTF.

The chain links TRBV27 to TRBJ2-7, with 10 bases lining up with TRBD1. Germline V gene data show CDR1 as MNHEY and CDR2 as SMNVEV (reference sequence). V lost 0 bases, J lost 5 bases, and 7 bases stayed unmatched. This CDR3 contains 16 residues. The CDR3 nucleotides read TGTGCCAGCAGTTTATCCCCGCGGACAGGGGGAAACGAGCAGTACTTC. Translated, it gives CASSLSPRTGGNEQYF.

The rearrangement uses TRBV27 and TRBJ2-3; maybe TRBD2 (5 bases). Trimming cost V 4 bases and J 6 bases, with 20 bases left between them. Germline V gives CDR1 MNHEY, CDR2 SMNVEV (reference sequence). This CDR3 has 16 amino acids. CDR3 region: CASSSSPLQLEDTQYF. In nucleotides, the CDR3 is TGTGCCAGCAGTTCCTCACCCCTACAACTAGAGGATACGCAGTATTTT.

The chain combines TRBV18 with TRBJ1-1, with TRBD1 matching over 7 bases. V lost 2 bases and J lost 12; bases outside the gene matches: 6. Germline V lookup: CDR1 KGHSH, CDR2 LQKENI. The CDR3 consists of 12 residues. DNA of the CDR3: TGTGCCAGCTCACCAGAACAGGGGAAAACTTTCTTT. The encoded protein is CASSPEQGKTFF.

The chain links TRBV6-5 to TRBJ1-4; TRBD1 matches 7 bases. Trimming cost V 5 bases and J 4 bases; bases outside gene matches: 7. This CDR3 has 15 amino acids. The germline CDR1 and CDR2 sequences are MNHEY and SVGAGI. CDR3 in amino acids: CASSRDRADNEKLFF. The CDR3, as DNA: TGTGCCAGCAGTCGGGACAGAGCAGATAATGAAAAACTGTTTTTT.

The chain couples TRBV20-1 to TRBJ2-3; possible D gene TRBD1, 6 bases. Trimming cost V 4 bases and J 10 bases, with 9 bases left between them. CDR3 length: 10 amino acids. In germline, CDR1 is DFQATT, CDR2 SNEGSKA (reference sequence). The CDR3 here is CSATRQAQYF. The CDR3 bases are TGCAGTGCTACTCGACAGGCGCAGTATTTT.

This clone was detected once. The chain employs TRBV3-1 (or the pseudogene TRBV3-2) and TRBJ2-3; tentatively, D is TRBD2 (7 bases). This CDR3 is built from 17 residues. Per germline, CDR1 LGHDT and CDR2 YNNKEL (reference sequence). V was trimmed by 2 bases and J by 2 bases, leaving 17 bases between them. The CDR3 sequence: CASSQNRAAGATDTQYF. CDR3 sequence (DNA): TGTGCCAGCAGCCAAAATAGGGCGGCGGGGGCCACAGATACGCAGTATTTT.

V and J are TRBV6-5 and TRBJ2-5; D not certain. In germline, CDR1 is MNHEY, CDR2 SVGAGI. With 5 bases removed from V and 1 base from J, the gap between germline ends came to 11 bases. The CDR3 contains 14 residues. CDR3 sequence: CASSLGNAQETQYF. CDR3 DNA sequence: TGTGCCAGCAGTCTAGGCAACGCCCAAGAGACCCAGTACTTC.

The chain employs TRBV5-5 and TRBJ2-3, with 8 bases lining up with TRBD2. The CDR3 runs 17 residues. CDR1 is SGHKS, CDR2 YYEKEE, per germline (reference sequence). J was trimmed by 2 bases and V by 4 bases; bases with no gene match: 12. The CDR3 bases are TGTGCCAGCAGCCATTCCCCGGGGGGGGGCGACACAGATACGCAGTATTTT. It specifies CASSHSPGGGDTDTQYF.

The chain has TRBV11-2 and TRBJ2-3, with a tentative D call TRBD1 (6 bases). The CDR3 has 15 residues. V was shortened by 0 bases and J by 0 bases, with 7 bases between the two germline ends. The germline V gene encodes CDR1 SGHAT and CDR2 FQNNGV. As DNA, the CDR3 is TGTGCCAGCAGCTTAGAGGGGGCGAGCACAGATACGCAGTATTTT. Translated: CASSLEGASTDTQYF. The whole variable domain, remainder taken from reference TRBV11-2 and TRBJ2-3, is EAGVAQSPRYKIIEKRQSVAFWCNPISGHATLYWYQQILGQGPKLLIQFQNNGVVDDSQLPKDRFSAERLKGVDSTLKIQPAKLEDSAVYLCASSLEGASTDTQYFGPGTRLTVL.

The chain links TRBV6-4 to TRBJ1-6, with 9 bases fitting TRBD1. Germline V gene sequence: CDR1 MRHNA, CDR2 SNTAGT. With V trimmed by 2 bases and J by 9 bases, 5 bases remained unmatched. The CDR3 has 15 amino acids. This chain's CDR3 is CASSDTGTGSSPLHF. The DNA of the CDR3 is TGTGCCAGCAGTGACACCGGGACAGGGAGTTCACCCCTCCACTTT.

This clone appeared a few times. CDR3 DNA sequence: TGTGCCACCACTGAACAGGGAAGAAACACCATATATTTT. Its protein is CATTEQGRNTIYF. The chain links TRBV24-1 to TRBJ1-3; a possible D gene is TRBD1 (6 bases). Per germline, CDR1 KGHDR and CDR2 SFDVKD. The CDR3 sequence is 13 residues long. V lost 8 bases, J lost 5 bases, and 12 bases lay in between.

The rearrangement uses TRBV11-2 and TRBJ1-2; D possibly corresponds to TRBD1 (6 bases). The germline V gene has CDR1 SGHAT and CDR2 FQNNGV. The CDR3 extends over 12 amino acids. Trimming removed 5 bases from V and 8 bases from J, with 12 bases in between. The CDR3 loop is CASSESGVGYTF. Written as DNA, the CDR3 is TGTGCCAGCAGCGAGTCAGGGGTAGGCTACACCTTC.

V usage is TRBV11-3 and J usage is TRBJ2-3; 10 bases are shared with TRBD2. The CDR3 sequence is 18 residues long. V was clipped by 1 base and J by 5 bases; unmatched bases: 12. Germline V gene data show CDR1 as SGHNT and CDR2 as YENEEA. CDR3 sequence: CASSLGTRSGGAGDTQYF. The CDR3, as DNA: TGTGCCAGCAGCTTAGGGACCCGGAGCGGGGGGGCGGGAGATACGCAGTATTTT. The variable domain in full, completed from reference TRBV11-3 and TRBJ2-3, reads EAGVVQSPRYKIIEKKQPVAFWCNPISGHNTLYWYLQNLGQGPELLIRYENEEAVDDSQLPKDRFSAERLKGVDSTLKIQPAELGDSAVYLCASSLGTRSGGAGDTQYFGPGTRLTVL.

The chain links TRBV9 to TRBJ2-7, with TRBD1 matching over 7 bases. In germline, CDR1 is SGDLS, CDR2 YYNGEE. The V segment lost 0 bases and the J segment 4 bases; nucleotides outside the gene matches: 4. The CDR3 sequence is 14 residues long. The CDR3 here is CASSVGQGWYEQYF. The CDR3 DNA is TGTGCCAGCAGCGTAGGACAGGGTTGGTACGAGCAGTACTTC.

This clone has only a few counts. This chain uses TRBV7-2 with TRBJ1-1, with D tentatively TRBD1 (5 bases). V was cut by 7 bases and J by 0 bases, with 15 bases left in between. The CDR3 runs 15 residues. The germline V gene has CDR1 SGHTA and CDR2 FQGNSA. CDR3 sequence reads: CASTIRWGMNTEAFF. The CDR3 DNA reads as TGTGCCAGCACCATACGGTGGGGCATGAACACTGAAGCTTTCTTT.

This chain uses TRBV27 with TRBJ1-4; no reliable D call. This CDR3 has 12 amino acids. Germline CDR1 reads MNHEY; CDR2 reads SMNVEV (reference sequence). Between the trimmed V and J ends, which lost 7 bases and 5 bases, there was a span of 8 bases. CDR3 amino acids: CASKAGNEKLFF. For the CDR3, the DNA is TGTGCCAGCAAGGCAGGCAATGAAAAACTGTTTTTT.

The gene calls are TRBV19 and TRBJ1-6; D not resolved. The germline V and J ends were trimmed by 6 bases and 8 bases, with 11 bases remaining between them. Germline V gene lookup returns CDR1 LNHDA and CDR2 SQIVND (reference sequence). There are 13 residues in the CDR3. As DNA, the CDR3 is TGTGCCAGTAGCCCTGGCGGGGATTCACCCCTCCACTTT. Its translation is CASSPGGDSPLHF. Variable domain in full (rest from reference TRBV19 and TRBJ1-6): DGGITQSPKYLFRKEGQNVTLSCEQNLNHDAMYWYRQDPGQGLRLIYYSQIVNDFQKGDIAEGYSVSREKKESFPLTVTSAQKNPTAFYLCASSPGGDSPLHFGNGTRLTVT.

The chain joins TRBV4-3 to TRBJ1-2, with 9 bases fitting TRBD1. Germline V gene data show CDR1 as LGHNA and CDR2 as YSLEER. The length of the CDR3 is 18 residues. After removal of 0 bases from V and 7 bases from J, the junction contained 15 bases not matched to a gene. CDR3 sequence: CASSQDLGGQGRLRGYTF. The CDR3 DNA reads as TGCGCCAGCAGCCAAGATCTTGGTGGACAGGGGCGTCTCCGTGGCTACACCTTC.

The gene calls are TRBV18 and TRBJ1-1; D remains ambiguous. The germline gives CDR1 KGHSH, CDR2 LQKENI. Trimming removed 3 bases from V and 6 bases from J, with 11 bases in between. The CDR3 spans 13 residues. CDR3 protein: CASSPPSVPEAFF. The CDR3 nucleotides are TGTGCCAGCTCACCTCCGTCGGTTCCTGAAGCTTTCTTT.

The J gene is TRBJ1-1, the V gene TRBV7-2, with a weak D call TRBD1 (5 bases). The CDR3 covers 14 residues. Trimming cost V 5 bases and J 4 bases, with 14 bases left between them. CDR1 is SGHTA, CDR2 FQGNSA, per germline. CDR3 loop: CASSPPGGGTEAFF. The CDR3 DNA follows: TGTGCCAGCAGCCCCCCCGGGGGAGGCACTGAAGCTTTCTTT.

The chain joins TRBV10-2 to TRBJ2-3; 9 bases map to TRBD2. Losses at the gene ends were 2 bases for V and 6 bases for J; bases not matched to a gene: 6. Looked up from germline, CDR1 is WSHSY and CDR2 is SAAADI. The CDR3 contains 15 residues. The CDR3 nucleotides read TGCGCCAGCAGTGAGGTAGCGGGGGAGGTGGATACGCAGTATTTT. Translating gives CASSEVAGEVDTQYF.

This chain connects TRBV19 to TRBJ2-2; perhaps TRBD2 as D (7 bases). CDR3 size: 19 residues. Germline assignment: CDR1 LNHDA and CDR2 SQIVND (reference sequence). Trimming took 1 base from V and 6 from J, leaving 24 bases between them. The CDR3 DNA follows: TGTGCCAGTAGTATAGGCCCCTCCACCAGGGGAGGGAAAGCCGGGGAGCTGTTTTTT. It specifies CASSIGPSTRGGKAGELFF.

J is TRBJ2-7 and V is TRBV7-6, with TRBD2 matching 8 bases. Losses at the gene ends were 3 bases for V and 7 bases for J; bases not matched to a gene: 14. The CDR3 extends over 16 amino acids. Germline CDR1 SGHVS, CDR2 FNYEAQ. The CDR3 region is CASSFITGGTGKEQYF. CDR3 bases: TGTGCCAGCAGCTTCATAACGGGGGGGACCGGGAAAGAGCAGTACTTC.

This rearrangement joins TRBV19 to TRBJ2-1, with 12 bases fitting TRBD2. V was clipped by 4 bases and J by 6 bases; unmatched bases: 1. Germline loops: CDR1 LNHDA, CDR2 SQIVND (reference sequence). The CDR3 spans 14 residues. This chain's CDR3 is CASSTSGGANEQFF. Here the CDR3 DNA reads TGTGCCAGTAGTACTAGCGGGGGGGCCAATGAGCAGTTCTTC.

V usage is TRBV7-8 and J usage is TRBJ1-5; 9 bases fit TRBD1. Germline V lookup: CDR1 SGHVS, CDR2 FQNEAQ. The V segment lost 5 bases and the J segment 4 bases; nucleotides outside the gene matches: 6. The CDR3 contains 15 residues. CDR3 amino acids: CASSKPGTGNQPQHF. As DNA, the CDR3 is TGTGCCAGCAGCAAACCGGGGACAGGGAATCAGCCCCAGCATTTT.

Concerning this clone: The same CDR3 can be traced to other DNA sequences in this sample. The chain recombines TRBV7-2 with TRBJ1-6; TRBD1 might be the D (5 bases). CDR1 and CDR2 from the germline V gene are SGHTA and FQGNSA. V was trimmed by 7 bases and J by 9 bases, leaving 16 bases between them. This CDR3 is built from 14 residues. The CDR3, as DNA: TGTGCCAGCAACACTCCAGGGTGGGGTTCACCCCTCCACTTT. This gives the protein CASNTPGWGSPLHF. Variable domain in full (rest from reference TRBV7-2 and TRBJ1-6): GAGVSQSPSNKVTEKGKDVELRCDPISGHTALYWYRQSLGQGLEFLIYFQGNSAPDKSGLPSDRFSAERTGGSVSTLTIQRTQQEDSAVYLCASNTPGWGSPLHFGNGTRLTVT.

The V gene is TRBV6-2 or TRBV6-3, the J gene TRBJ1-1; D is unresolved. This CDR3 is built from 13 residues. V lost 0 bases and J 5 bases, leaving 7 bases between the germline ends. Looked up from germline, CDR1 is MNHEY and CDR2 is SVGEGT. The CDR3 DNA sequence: TGTGCCAGCAGTTACTCGGGCAGGACTGAAGCTTTCTTT. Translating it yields CASSYSGRTEAFF.

CDR3 sequence reads: CASSHEYRVGASGANVLTF. The CDR3 bases are TGTGCCAGCAGCCATGAGTACAGGGTTGGGGCTTCTGGGGCCAACGTCCTGACTTTC. V is TRBV4-2 and J is TRBJ2-6; D might be TRBD1 (6 bases). The CDR3 sequence is 19 residues long. In germline, CDR1 is LGHNA, CDR2 YNFKEQ. Trimming stripped 3 bases from V and 1 base from J, with 19 bases between.

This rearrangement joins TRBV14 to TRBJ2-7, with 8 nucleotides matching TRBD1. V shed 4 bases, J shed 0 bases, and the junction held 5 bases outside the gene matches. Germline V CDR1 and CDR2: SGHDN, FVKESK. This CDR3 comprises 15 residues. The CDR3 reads CASSLKTGVSYEQYF. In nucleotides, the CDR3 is TGTGCCAGCAGCCTCAAGACAGGGGTCTCCTACGAGCAGTACTTC.